The clone carrying this TCR beta chain was found many times. Graves' hyperthyroidism without ophthalmopathy progression within 18 months was termed stable. Researchers barred patients who had uncontrolled infection, other autoimmune disease, pregnancy or lactation. This sample was included in a study of T cells in Graves' hyperthyroidism and ophthalmopathy. Study details: Peripheral blood collection took place at initial diagnosis, before any treatment.

The TCR beta CDR3 regions underwent amplification using RNA transcripts as the source. HTBI primers drove first-round RT-PCR of the TCR CDR3. TCRdb recomputed calls from the multiplex PCR reads with MiXCR, one row per CDR3 protein. The sample holds hundreds of thousands of distinct CDR3 sequences, about 14% seen once. Sample: blood. The TCR sequence derives from a woman under 30 with Graves' hyperthyroidism.

The CDR3 region has the DNA TGCGCCAGCAGCCAAGTGGTGGCTAGCGGGAGGGGCTACAATGAGCAGTTCTTC. It yields the protein CASSQVVASGRGYNEQFF. The V and J genes are TRBV4-1 and TRBJ2-1, with 12 bases aligning to TRBD2. Germline V lookup: CDR1 MGHRA, CDR2 YSYEKL. The CDR3 loop spans 18 amino acids. V lost 1 base and J lost 3; bases outside the gene matches: 7.